Following are 15 T cell receptor beta chains from one sample sequenced in a study of CDR3 diversity in severe acne. MiXCR was run by TCRdb on the PCR reads, yielding one entry per CDR3 protein. The sample lists under 95,000 distinct CDR3 sequences; approximately 52% were seen once. The sequenced sample was blood. Receptor source: a male donor in good health, serving as a control.

This clonotype was picked up many times. A single base separates this from a much larger clone, so it may be a read error. The J gene is TRBJ1-4, the V gene TRBV6-6; maybe TRBD1 (5 bases). CDR1 MNHNY and CDR2 SVGAGI come from the germline V gene (reference sequence). This CDR3 contains 14 residues. The CDR3 nucleotides read TGTGCCAGCAGTTATGACGGGGTCAGGGAAAAACTGCTTTTT. Translation gives CASSYDGVREKLLF.

The chain has TRBV5-4 and TRBJ1-4, with D possibly TRBD1 on 5 matching bases. Germline V gives CDR1 SGHNT, CDR2 YYREEE (reference sequence). The V end was cut by 0 bases, the J end by 7 bases, with 16 bases between. The CDR3 runs to 16 residues. CDR3 coding DNA: TGTGCCAGCAGCTTGGGGGGGAACCCCAGGAGTGAAAAACTGTTTTTT. This codes for CASSLGGNPRSEKLFF. Combining the CDR3 with reference TRBV5-4 and TRBJ1-4 gives the whole variable domain ETGVTQSPTHLIKTRGQQVTLRCSSQSGHNTVSWYQQALGQGPQFIFQYYREEENGRGNFPPRFSGLQFPNYSSELNVNALELDDSALYLCASSLGGNPRSEKLFFGSGTQLSVL.

V gene TRBV19 combines with J gene TRBJ1-1, with D maybe TRBD1 (6 bases). V lost 5 bases to trimming and J lost 1 base, with 14 bases between them. The length of the CDR3 is 15 residues. The germline gives CDR1 LNHDA, CDR2 SQIVND (reference sequence). The CDR3 sequence: CASSLPDRSNTEAFF. The CDR3 nucleotides read TGTGCCAGTAGTCTCCCAGACAGGTCGAACACTGAAGCTTTCTTT.

By proportion, this clonotype is medium-sized. The chain links TRBV15 to TRBJ2-7; TRBD1 matches 11 bases. The CDR3 runs 17 residues. Germline V gene lookup returns CDR1 LNHNV and CDR2 YYDKDF (reference sequence). V shed 2 bases and J 0 bases; nucleotides not matched to a gene: 6. CDR3: CATSRPRGQGDSYEQYF. Here the CDR3 DNA reads TGTGCCACCAGCAGACCACGGGGACAGGGGGACTCCTACGAGCAGTACTTC.

The rearrangement joins TRBV7-2 to TRBJ2-5, with TRBD1 matching over 8 bases. With 5 bases clipped from V and 1 base from J, the junction kept 6 bases outside the gene matches. The length of the CDR3 is 15 residues. The V gene's germline CDR1 is SGHTA and CDR2 FQGNSA. The CDR3 nucleotides read TGTGCCAGCAGCCCCGGGACAGGCCTCCAAGAGACCCAGTACTTC. It yields the protein CASSPGTGLQETQYF.

This clonotype was observed many times. The chain has TRBV6-1 and TRBJ1-1; D call uncertain. Germline V CDR1 and CDR2: MNHNS, SASEGT. There are 15 residues in the CDR3. Trimming shortened V by 1 base and J by 1 base, and 10 bases separated the two germline ends. The CDR3 sequence is CASSEGQYSNTEAFF. CDR3 bases: TGTGCCAGCAGTGAAGGCCAGTACTCGAACACTGAAGCTTTCTTT.

This clonotype was observed a few times. The chain is built from TRBV7-3 and TRBJ1-2; D is possibly TRBD1 (5 bases). Looked up from germline, CDR1 is SGHTA and CDR2 is FQGTGA. The CDR3 consists of 13 residues. V was clipped by 2 bases and J by 3 bases, with 7 bases between them. CDR3 loop: CASSLEQDYGYTF. CDR3 in DNA: TGTGCCAGCAGCTTAGAACAGGACTATGGCTACACCTTC.

The sample holds one count of this clonotype. The chain uses TRBV2 and TRBJ2-3, with 10 bases fitting TRBD2. CDR3 length equals 14 residues. V lost 8 bases to trimming and J lost 1 base; unmatched junction nucleotides: 3. Looked up from germline, CDR1 is SNHLY and CDR2 is FYNNEI. CDR3 nucleotides: TGTGCCAGCCGCGGGACTAGCGGCACAGATACGCAGTATTTT. It codes for CASRGTSGTDTQYF.

Comment on this clonotype: Sequence at one end of the junction differs from germline and may be a read error. The chain combines TRBV6-5 with TRBJ2-2; possibly TRBD2 for D (5 bases). The CDR3 sequence is 14 residues long. CDR1 is MNHEY and CDR2 is SVGAGI in the germline V gene. CDR3 DNA sequence: TGTGCCAGCAGTTATGTAGGGCCCATCGGGGAGCCGCTTTTT. Residues: CASSYVGPIGEPLF.

The genes are TRBV5-1 and TRBJ2-3, with 12 bases that match TRBD1. Trimming took 7 bases from V and 2 from J; bases not matched to a gene: 2. Germline CDR1 is SGHRS and CDR2 is YFSETQ. The CDR3 covers 14 residues. The CDR3, as DNA: TGCGCCAGCCGGGACAGGGGGCTCACAGATACGCAGTATTTT. Protein product: CASRDRGLTDTQYF.

Only a few counts were recorded for this clonotype. This CDR3 reads CASSPRGGGVEGYTF. Here the CDR3 DNA reads TGTGCCAGCAGTCCCCGCGGGGGCGGCGTGGAGGGCTACACCTTC. V usage is TRBV6-6 and J usage is TRBJ1-2, with D possibly being TRBD1 (6 bases). Between the trimmed V and J ends, which lost 5 bases and 8 bases, there was a span of 21 bases. This CDR3 region has 15 residues. Germline V CDR1 and CDR2: MNHNY, SVGAGI (reference sequence).

About this clonotype: Relative to the germline gene, one junction end is altered; a read error may explain this. This chain uses TRBV12-3 or TRBV12-4 with TRBJ2-7, with D perhaps matching TRBD1 or TRBD2 (5 bases each). The CDR3 sequence is 14 residues long. As DNA, the CDR3 is TGTGCCGGCAGACTTGGGGGACCCTACAACGAGCAGTACTTC. Its protein is CAGRLGGPYNEQYF.

The chain combines TRBV28 with TRBJ2-5, with a tentative D call TRBD2 (6 bases). V was pared by 6 bases and J by 1 base, with 18 bases between. CDR1 is MDHEN and CDR2 is SYDVKM in the germline V gene. The CDR3 has 16 residues. The CDR3 loop is CASSPDEVGGQETQYF. CDR3 in DNA: TGTGCCAGCAGCCCAGACGAGGTGGGAGGCCAAGAGACCCAGTACTTC.

This clonotype was observed at least ten times. This sequence joins TRBV5-1 and TRBJ2-1; 8 bases line up with TRBD2. CDR3 length: 14 residues. Germline V CDR1 and CDR2: SGHRS, YFSETQ. V trimming: 4 bases; J trimming: 8 bases; junction bases outside the gene matches: 8. In DNA, the CDR3 is TGCGCCAGCAGCCCCGGGGGGGGTGTGTATGAGCAGTTCTTC. It specifies CASSPGGGVYEQFF.

The rearrangement links TRBV7-9 to TRBJ2-7; possibly TRBD2 for D (6 bases). The CDR3 length is 15 residues. Per germline, CDR1 SEHNR and CDR2 FQNEAQ (reference sequence). V lost 1 base, J lost 5 bases, and 15 bases lay in between. The CDR3 sequence: CASSLDAGRVNEQYF. DNA for the CDR3: TGTGCCAGCAGCTTAGACGCGGGACGGGTCAACGAGCAGTACTTC.